Each of the 20 T cell receptor beta chains below was sequenced from the same sample in a study of blood T cell repertoires in COVID-19. Measured with immunoSEQ multiplex PCR; TCRdb has only the in-frame clones, and not every one. The repertoire holds 200,000 to 250,000 clones, more than 75% seen once, with about 2.9% in the top ten. The sequencing sample was made of peripheral blood. These receptors were collected from a woman in her twenties or thirties who had recovered from COVID-19.

The gene calls are TRBV4-1 and TRBJ1-1; weak D call: TRBD1 (5 bases). V lost 1 base, J lost 12 bases, and 18 bases lay in between. The CDR3 extends over 14 amino acids. Germline V lookup: CDR1 MGHRA, CDR2 YSYEKL. CDR3 nucleotides: TGCGCCAGCAGCCAAGGGTGGGGGGATAGGGAGACTTTCTTT. Its translation is CASSQGWGDRETFF.

The chain combines TRBV6-5 with TRBJ2-7, with 7 bases that match TRBD2. CDR1 is MNHEY and CDR2 is SVGAGI in the germline V gene. J gave up 8 bases and V 0 bases, and 4 bases lay outside the gene matches. This CDR3 comprises 13 residues. The CDR3 DNA reads as TGTGCCAGCAGTTACTCCGAGCGGGAAAAGCAGTACTTC. It is translated as CASSYSEREKQYF.

The CDR3 nucleotides are TGCGCCAGCAGCCCCGAACCGGGACTAGTGTACAATGAGCAGTTCTTC. This encodes CASSPEPGLVYNEQFF. The chain combines TRBV5-1 with TRBJ2-1; TRBD2 matches 8 bases. The CDR3 covers 16 residues. Looked up from germline, CDR1 is SGHRS and CDR2 is YFSETQ. V lost 4 bases to trimming and J lost 4 bases; unmatched junction nucleotides: 10.

The chain uses TRBV4-2 and TRBJ2-3; D possibly corresponds to TRBD1 (8 bases). Germline values: CDR1 LGHNA, CDR2 YNFKEQ. Trimming cost V 3 bases and J 5 bases, with 15 bases left between them. The CDR3 runs 15 residues. The CDR3 DNA reads as TGTGCCAGCAGCCAGGACAGGGAGGGGGTAGATACGCAGTATTTT. It translates to CASSQDREGVDTQYF.

V is TRBV5-1 and J is TRBJ1-2, with D perhaps TRBD1 (5 bases). Germline CDR1 is SGHRS and CDR2 is YFSETQ. V was cut by 4 bases and J by 6 bases, with 19 bases left in between. This CDR3 has 15 amino acids. CDR3 loop: CASSPGPPGSDGYTF. CDR3 coding DNA: TGCGCCAGCAGCCCCGGGCCCCCAGGGTCGGATGGCTACACCTTC.

This clone was detected once. J is TRBJ1-2 and V is TRBV11-2, with D hard to call. CDR1 SGHAT and CDR2 FQNNGV come from the germline V gene. Deletions cut 1 base from V and 8 bases from J, with 14 bases between. The CDR3 contains 14 residues. The CDR3: CASSLGGGWSGYTF. DNA of the CDR3: TGTGCCAGCAGCTTAGGGGGAGGGTGGAGCGGCTACACCTTC.

This rearrangement joins TRBV5-6 to TRBJ2-3; D gene unclear. This CDR3 spans 14 amino acids. Trimming removed 1 base from V and 2 bases from J, with 8 bases in between. CDR1 and CDR2 from the germline V gene are SGHDT and YYEEEE. The CDR3 DNA is TGTGCCAGCAGCTTGATGTCTACCACAGATACGCAGTATTTT. It encodes CASSLMSTTDTQYF.

In this sample, this clone turned up a few times. The V gene is TRBV5-1, the J gene TRBJ2-7, with D perhaps matching TRBD1 (5 bases). Trimming pared 0 bases from V and 6 bases from J, leaving 22 bases between. This CDR3 comprises 17 residues. CDR1 and CDR2 from the germline V gene are SGHRS and YFSETQ. The CDR3: CASSLATGGLKDSEQYF. The CDR3 nucleotides read TGCGCCAGCAGCTTGGCCACGGGTGGGTTGAAAGACAGCGAGCAGTACTTC.

This chain uses TRBV19 with TRBJ2-3; the match to TRBD1 covers 9 bases. The J segment lost 0 bases and the V segment lost 7 bases, leaving 8 bases of the junction unmatched. The germline V gene has CDR1 LNHDA and CDR2 SQIVND (reference sequence). This CDR3 has 16 amino acids. The CDR3 is CASTPGQGRSTDTQYF. The CDR3, as DNA: TGTGCCAGTACCCCGGGACAGGGCAGGAGCACAGATACGCAGTATTTT.

V gene TRBV13 combines with J gene TRBJ1-2, with 8 positions matching TRBD1. Trimming removed 5 bases from V and 7 bases from J; junction bases left unmatched: 21. This CDR3 has 18 residues. Germline loops: CDR1 PRHDT, CDR2 FYEKMQ (reference sequence). The CDR3: CASSNKIMAGGAAGGYTF. CDR3 bases: TGTGCCAGCAGCAATAAAATTATGGCAGGGGGCGCCGCGGGTGGCTACACCTTC. Full variable domain (rest looked up from reference TRBV13 and TRBJ1-2): AAGVIQSPRHLIKEKRETATLKCYPIPRHDTVYWYQQGPGQDPQFLISFYEKMQSDKGSIPDRFSAQQFSDYHSELNMSSLELGDSALYFCASSNKIMAGGAAGGYTFGSGTRLTVV.

In this sample, this clone turned up once. The V gene is TRBV21-1, the J gene TRBJ2-2; the DNA was not used to check the table's D call, TRBD1. TRBV21-1 is described as a pseudogene. This CDR3 has 13 residues. CDR3 sequence reads: CASPQGFPGELFF. The CDR3 region has the DNA TGTGCCAGCCCACAGGGATTCCCCGGGGAGCTGTTTTTT.

This chain's CDR3 is CASCPGTGINSPLHF. CDR3 sequence (DNA): TGCGCCAGTTGTCCCGGGACAGGGATTAATTCACCCCTCCACTTT. The chain couples TRBV5-1 to TRBJ1-6; 9 positions agree with TRBD1. This CDR3 has 15 amino acids. Germline CDR1 SGHRS, CDR2 YFSETQ. V dropped 8 bases and J dropped 6; count of bases not matched to a gene: 9.

The count of this clone is one. The V call is TRBV20-1, the J call TRBJ2-1; the match to TRBD2 covers 7 bases. CDR3 length equals 11 residues. V shed 3 bases and J 10 bases; nucleotides not matched to a gene: 3. Germline lookup yields CDR1 DFQATT and CDR2 SNEGSKA (reference sequence). CDR3: CSARGLSEQFF. CDR3 DNA: TGCAGTGCTAGGGGACTAAGCGAGCAGTTCTTC.

The CDR3 spells CASSLGGSYSNQPQHF. The CDR3 DNA sequence: TGTGCCAGCAGCTTAGGTGGCAGTTATAGCAATCAGCCCCAGCATTTT. V gene TRBV11-2 combines with J gene TRBJ1-5; D is uncertain. The CDR3 has 16 residues. Germline V gene lookup returns CDR1 SGHAT and CDR2 FQNNGV. Trimming removed 1 base at V and 0 bases at J, with 10 bases between.

The chain uses TRBV6-2 or TRBV6-3 and TRBJ1-2, with D tentatively TRBD1 (5 bases). This CDR3 comprises 16 residues. V was trimmed by 5 bases and J by 4 bases, leaving 20 bases between them. Germline-derived CDR1 and CDR2 are MNHEY and SVGEGT. CDR3 sequence: CASSQFRMTEPYGYTF. CDR3 in DNA: TGTGCCAGCAGTCAATTTCGAATGACAGAACCCTATGGCTACACCTTC.

This rearrangement joins TRBV19 to TRBJ1-2; D possibly corresponds to TRBD1 (6 bases). V shed 7 bases and J shed 6 bases, with 15 bases lying between them. This CDR3 contains 13 residues. Germline lookup yields CDR1 LNHDA and CDR2 SQIVND (reference sequence). The DNA for the CDR3 is TGTGCCAGTAACCTGGGACATTATGATGGCTACACCTTC. It is translated as CASNLGHYDGYTF.

The genes are TRBV20-1 and TRBJ2-7; D is unresolved. The CDR3 is made up of 11 amino acids. Trimming removed 0 bases at V and 7 bases at J, with 7 bases between. CDR1 is DFQATT, CDR2 SNEGSKA, per germline (reference sequence). The CDR3 loop is CSARDSPEQYF. The CDR3, as DNA: TGCAGTGCTAGAGATTCCCCGGAGCAGTACTTC.

This chain connects TRBV7-9 to TRBJ2-7, with D maybe TRBD1 (5 bases). V gave up 1 base and J gave up 5 bases, with 9 bases separating them. The CDR3 has 13 residues. Per germline, CDR1 SEHNR and CDR2 FQNEAQ (reference sequence). Written as DNA, the CDR3 is TGTGCCAGCAGCTTAGTGCAGGGTGACGAGCAGTACTTC. Translating it yields CASSLVQGDEQYF.

This chain links TRBV19 with TRBJ2-3; 12 bases map to TRBD2. CDR3 length equals 16 residues. Germline lookup yields CDR1 LNHDA and CDR2 SQIVND (reference sequence). J was trimmed by 2 bases and V by 3 bases; bases with no gene match: 3. CDR3 DNA sequence: TGTGCCAGTAGTATCCTAGCGGGGGGGCCCACAGATACGCAGTATTTT. Encoded protein: CASSILAGGPTDTQYF.

This rearrangement joins TRBV6-5 to TRBJ2-5, with a possible D match to TRBD2 (7 bases). Germline V lookup: CDR1 MNHEY, CDR2 SVGAGI. The V end lost 8 bases, the J end lost 4 bases, and 11 bases lay between the germline ends. The CDR3 spans 12 residues. The CDR3 region is CASGGALETQYF. The CDR3 DNA is TGTGCCAGCGGGGGGGCTCTAGAGACCCAGTACTTC.